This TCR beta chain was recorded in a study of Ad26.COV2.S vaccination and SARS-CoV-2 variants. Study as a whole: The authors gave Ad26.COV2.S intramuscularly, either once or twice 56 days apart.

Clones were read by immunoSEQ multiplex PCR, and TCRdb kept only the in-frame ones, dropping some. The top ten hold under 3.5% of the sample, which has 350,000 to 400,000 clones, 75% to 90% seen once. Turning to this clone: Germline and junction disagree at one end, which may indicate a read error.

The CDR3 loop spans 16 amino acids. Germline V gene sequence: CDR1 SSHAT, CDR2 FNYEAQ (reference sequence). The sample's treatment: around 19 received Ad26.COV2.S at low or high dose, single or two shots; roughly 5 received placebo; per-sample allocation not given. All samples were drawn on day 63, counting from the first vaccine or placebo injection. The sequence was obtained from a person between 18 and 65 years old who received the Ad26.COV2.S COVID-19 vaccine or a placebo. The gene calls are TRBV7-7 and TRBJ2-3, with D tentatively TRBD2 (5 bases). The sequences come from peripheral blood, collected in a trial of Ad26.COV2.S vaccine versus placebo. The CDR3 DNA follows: TGTGCTAGCAGCTTAGCGATATTGGCAGACACAGATACGCAGTATTTT. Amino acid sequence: CASSLAILADTDTQYF.